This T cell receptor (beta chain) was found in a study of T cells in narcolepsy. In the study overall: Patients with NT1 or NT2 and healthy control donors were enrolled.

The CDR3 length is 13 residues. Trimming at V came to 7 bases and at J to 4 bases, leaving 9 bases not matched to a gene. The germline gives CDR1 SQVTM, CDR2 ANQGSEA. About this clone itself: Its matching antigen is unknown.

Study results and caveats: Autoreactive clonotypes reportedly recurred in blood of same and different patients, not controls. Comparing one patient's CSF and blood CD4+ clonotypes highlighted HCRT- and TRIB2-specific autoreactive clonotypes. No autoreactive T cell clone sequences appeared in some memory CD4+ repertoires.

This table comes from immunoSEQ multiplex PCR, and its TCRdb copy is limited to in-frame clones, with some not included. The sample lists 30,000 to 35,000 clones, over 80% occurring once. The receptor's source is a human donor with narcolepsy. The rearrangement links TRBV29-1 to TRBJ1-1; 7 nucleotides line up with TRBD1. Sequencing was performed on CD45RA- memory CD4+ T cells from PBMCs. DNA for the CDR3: TGCAGCGCCGGACAGGTGGGCGGCACTGAAGCTTTCTTT. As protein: CSAGQVGGTEAFF.